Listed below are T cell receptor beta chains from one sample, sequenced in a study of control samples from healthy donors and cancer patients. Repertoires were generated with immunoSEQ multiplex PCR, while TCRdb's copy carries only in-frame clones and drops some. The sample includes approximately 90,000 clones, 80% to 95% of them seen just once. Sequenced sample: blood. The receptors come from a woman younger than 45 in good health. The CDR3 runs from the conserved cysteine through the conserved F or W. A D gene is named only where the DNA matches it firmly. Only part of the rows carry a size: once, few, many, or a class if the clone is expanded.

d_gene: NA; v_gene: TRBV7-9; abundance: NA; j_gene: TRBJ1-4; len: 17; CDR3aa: CASSLPNLQGWGEKLFF; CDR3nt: TGTGCCAGCAGCTTACCGAATCTACAAGGATGGGGTGAAAAACTGTTTTTT
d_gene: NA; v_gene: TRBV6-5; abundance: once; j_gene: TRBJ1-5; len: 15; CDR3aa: CASGRAGVEIKPQHF; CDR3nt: TGTGCCAGCGGGCGGGCAGGCGTGGAAATAAAGCCCCAGCATTTT
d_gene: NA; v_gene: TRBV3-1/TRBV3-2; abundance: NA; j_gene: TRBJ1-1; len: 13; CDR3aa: CASSQAQTVEAFF; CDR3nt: TGTGCCAGCAGCCAAGCGCAGACAGTTGAAGCTTTCTTT
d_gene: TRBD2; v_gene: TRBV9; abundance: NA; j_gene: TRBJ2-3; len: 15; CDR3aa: CASSAASGRTDTQYF; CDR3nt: TGTGCCAGCAGCGCCGCTAGCGGGAGGACAGATACGCAGTATTTT
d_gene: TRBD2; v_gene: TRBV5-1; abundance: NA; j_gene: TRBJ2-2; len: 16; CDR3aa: CASSLRLAGGTGELFF; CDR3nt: TGCGCCAGCAGCTTGAGGCTAGCGGGAGGTACCGGGGAGCTGTTTTTT
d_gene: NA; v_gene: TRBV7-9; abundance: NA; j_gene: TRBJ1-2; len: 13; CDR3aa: CASSFPANYGYTF; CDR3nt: TGTGCCAGCAGCTTCCCAGCTAACTATGGCTACACCTTC
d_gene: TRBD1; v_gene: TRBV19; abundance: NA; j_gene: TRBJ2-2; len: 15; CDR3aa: CASKPTGGGTGELFF; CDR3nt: TGTGCCAGTAAACCGACAGGGGGCGGCACCGGGGAGCTGTTTTTT
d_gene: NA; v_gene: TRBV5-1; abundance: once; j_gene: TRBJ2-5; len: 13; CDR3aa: CASSLGQRETQYF; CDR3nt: TGCGCCAGCAGCTTGGGCCAGCGTGAGACCCAGTACTTC
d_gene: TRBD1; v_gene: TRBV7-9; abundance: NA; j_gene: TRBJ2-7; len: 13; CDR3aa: CASSATGDYEQYF; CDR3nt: TGTGCCAGCAGTGCCACAGGGGATTACGAGCAGTACTTC
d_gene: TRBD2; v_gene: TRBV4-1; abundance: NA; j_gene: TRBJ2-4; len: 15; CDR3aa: CASSQLAGVGYIQYF; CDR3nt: TGCGCCAGCAGCCAACTAGCGGGCGTGGGGTACATTCAGTACTTC
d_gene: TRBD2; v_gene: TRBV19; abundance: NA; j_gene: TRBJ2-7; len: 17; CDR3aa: CASSVRTSGSKAYEQYF; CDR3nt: TGTGCCAGTAGTGTCCGGACTAGCGGGAGTAAGGCCTACGAGCAGTACTTC
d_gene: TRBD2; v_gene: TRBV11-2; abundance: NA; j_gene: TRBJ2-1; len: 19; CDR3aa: CASSPWASGRAGSYNEQFF; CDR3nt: TGTGCCAGCAGCCCATGGGCTAGCGGGAGGGCCGGGTCCTACAATGAGCAGTTCTTC
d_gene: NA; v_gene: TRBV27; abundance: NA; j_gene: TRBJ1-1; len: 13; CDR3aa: CASSFGLNTEAFF; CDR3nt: TGTGCCAGCAGTTTTGGTCTCAACACTGAAGCTTTCTTT
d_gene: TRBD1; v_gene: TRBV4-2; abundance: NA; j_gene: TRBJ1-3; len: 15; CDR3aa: CASSQGGQGGNTIYF; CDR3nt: TGTGCCAGCAGCCAAGGAGGACAGGGTGGAAACACCATATATTTT
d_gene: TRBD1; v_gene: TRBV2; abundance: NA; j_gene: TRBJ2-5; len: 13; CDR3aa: CASSGQGGETQYF; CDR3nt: TGTGCCAGCAGTGGACAGGGGGGAGAGACCCAGTACTTC
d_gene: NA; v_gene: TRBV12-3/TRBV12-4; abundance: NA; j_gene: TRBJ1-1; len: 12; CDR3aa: CASSSQNRDAFF; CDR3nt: TGTGCCAGCAGTTCTCAAAACCGGGATGCTTTCTTT
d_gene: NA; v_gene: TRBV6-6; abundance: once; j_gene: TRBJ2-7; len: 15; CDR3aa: CASKGRGRSLAEQYF; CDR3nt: TGTGCCAGCAAGGGCAGGGGTCGGTCCCTGGCCGAGCAGTACTTC
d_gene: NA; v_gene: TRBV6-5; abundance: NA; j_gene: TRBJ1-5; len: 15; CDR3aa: CASRGVGGARQPQHF; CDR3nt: TGTGCCAGCAGGGGGGTAGGGGGGGCCCGTCAGCCCCAGCATTTT
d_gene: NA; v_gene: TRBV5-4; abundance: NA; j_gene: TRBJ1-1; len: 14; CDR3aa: CASSLGGPNTEAFF; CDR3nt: TGTGCCAGCAGCTTGGGGGGCCCGAACACTGAAGCTTTCTTT
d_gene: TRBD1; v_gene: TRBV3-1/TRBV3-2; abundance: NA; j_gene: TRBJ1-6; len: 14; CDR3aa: CASSPGQGRSPLHF; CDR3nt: TGTGCCAGCAGCCCTGGACAGGGGAGATCACCCCTCCACTTT
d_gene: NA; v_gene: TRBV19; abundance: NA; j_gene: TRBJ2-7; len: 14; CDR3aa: CASSMSRVSYEQYF; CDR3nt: TGTGCCAGTAGTATGTCCAGGGTCTCCTACGAGCAGTACTTC
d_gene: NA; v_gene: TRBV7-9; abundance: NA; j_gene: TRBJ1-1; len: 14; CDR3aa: CASSHRGTRTEAFF; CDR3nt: TGTGCCAGCAGCCATCGGGGTACACGGACTGAAGCTTTCTTT
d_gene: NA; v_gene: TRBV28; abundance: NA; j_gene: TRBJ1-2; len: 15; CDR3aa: CASSLGPPRDYGYTF; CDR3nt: TGTGCCAGCAGTCTGGGACCCCCGAGGGACTATGGCTACACCTTC
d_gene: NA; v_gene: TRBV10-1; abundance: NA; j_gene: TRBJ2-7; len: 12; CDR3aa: CASGPAHGEQYF; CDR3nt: TGCGCCAGCGGACCAGCTCACGGCGAGCAGTACTTC
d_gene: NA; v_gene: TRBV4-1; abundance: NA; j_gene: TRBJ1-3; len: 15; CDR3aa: CASSQVINSGNTIYF; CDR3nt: TGCGCCAGCAGCCAAGTTATAAACTCTGGAAACACCATATATTTT
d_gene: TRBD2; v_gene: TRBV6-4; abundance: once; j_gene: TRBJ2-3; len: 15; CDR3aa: CASSNSGIGTDTQYF; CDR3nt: TGTGCCAGCAGTAATAGCGGGATTGGCACAGATACGCAGTATTTT
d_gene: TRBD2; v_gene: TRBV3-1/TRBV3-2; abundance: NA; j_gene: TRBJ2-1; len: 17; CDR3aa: CASSRLGLAGDYNEQFF; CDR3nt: TGTGCCAGCAGTCGACTCGGACTAGCGGGAGATTACAATGAGCAGTTCTTC
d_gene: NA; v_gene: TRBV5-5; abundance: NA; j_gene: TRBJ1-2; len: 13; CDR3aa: CASSVGTLSGYTF; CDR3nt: TGTGCCAGCAGCGTGGGGACCCTCTCCGGCTACACCTTC
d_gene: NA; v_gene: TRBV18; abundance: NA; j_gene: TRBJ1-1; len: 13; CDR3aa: CASSPNRETEAFF; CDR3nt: TGTGCCAGCTCACCAAACCGAGAGACTGAAGCTTTCTTT
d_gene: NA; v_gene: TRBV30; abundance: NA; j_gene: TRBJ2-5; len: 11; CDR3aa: CAWSRGETQYF; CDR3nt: TGTGCCTGGAGCAGGGGAGAGACCCAGTACTTC
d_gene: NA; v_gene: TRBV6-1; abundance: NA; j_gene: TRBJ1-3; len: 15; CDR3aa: CASSENRHSGNTIYF; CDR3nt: TGTGCCAGCAGTGAAAATCGGCACTCTGGAAACACCATATATTTT
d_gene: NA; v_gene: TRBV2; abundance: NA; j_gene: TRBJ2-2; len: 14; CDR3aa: CASMGDSNTGELFF; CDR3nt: TGTGCCAGCATGGGGGACTCGAACACCGGGGAGCTGTTTTTT
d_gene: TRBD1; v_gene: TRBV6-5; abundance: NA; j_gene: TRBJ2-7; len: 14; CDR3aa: CASIRVPGGYEQYF; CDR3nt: TGTGCCAGCATCCGGGTCCCAGGGGGCTACGAGCAGTACTTC
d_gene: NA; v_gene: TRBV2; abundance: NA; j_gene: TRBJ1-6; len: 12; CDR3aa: CARGGGDSPLHF; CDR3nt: TGTGCCAGGGGTGGCGGGGATTCACCCCTCCACTTT
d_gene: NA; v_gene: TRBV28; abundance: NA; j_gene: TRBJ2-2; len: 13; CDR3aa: CASWAGNTGELFF; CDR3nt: TGTGCCAGTTGGGCCGGGAACACCGGGGAGCTGTTTTTT
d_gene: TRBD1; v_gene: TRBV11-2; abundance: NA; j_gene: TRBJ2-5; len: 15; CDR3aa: CASRRDRGHFETQYF; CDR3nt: TGTGCCAGCAGACGGGACAGGGGACATTTCGAGACCCAGTACTTC
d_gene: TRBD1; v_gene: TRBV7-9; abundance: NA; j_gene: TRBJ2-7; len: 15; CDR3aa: CASSSDRGLIYEQYF; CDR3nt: TGTGCCAGCAGCTCAGACAGGGGGTTGATCTACGAGCAGTACTTC
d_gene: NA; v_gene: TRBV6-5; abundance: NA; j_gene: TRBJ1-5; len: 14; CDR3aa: CASSYGGANQPQHF; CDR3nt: TGTGCCAGCAGTTACGGGGGGGCGAATCAGCCCCAGCATTTT
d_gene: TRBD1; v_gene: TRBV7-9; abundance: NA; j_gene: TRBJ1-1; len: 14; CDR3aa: CASSYSGGGAEAFF; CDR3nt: TGTGCCAGCAGTTATTCAGGGGGCGGGGCTGAAGCTTTCTTT
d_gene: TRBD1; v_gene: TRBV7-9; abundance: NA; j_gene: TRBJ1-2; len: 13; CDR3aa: CASTRGTDYGYTF; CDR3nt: TGTGCCAGCACCAGAGGGACAGACTATGGCTACACCTTC
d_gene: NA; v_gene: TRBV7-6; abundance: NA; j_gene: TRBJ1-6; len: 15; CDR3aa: CASTRSQGGTSPLHF; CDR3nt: TGTGCCAGCACCAGGTCTCAGGGAGGGACTTCACCCCTCCACTTT
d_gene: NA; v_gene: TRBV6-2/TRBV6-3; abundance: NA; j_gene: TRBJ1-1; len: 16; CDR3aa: CASSTPRGAVNTEAFF; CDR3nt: TGTGCCAGCAGCACCCCTAGGGGCGCGGTGAACACTGAAGCTTTCTTT
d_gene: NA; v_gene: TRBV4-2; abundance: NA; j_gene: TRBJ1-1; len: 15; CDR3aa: CASSQDTGRSTEAFF; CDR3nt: TGTGCCAGCAGCCAAGATACAGGGCGGAGCACTGAAGCTTTCTTT
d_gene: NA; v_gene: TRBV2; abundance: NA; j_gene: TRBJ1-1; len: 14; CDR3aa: CASTKESGNTEAFF; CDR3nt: TGTGCCAGCACGAAAGAATCTGGGAACACTGAAGCTTTCTTT
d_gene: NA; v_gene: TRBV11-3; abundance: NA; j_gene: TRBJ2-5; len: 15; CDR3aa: CASSSRTSGGETQYF; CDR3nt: TGTGCCAGCAGCTCACGGACCAGCGGTGGAGAGACCCAGTACTTC
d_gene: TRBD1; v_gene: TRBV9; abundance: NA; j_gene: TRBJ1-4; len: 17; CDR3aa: CASSYPGGNRSNEKLFF; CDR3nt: TGTGCCAGCAGCTATCCAGGGGGAAATAGATCTAATGAAAAACTGTTTTTT
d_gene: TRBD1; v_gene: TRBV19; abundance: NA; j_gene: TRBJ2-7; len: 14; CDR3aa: CASSPLDRVNEQYF; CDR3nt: TGTGCCAGTAGTCCATTGGACAGGGTAAACGAGCAGTACTTC
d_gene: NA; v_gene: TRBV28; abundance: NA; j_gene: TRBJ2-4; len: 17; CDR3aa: CASSSRRLGRAKNIQYF; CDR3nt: TGTGCCAGCAGCTCTCGACGGCTGGGTAGGGCCAAAAACATTCAGTACTTC
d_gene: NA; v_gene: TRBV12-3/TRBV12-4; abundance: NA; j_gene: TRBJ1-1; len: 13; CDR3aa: CASSLQENTEAFF; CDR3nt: TGTGCCAGCAGTTTGCAGGAGAACACTGAAGCTTTCTTT